This T cell receptor (beta chain) originates from a study of OX40 agonist ivuxolimab in advanced cancers. At baseline, cycle 4 day 1, and cycle 7 day 1, blood was sampled. The CDR3 is 19 amino acids. Trimming pared 2 bases from V and 2 bases from J, leaving 25 bases between. Germline values: CDR1 SGHTA, CDR2 FQGNSA. Sequencing was performed with immunoSEQ multiplex PCR; in TCRdb, only in-frame clones are kept and a portion is missing. The sample holds over 55,000 clones; roughly 84% are singletons and the top ten take around 0.78%. This rearrangement joins TRBV7-2 to TRBJ2-7, with D tentatively TRBD1 or TRBD2 (5 bases each). Sample: CD4+ or CD8+ T cells sorted from blood, taken in a trial of the OX40 agonist ivuxolimab. The receptor was derived from an adult with an advanced solid tumor such as melanoma, head and neck, liver or kidney cancer. CDR3 sequence: CASSLRTGFGASGPYEQYF. The DNA of the CDR3 is TGTGCCAGCAGCTTAAGGACGGGTTTCGGGGCATCAGGTCCCTACGAGCAGTACTTC.